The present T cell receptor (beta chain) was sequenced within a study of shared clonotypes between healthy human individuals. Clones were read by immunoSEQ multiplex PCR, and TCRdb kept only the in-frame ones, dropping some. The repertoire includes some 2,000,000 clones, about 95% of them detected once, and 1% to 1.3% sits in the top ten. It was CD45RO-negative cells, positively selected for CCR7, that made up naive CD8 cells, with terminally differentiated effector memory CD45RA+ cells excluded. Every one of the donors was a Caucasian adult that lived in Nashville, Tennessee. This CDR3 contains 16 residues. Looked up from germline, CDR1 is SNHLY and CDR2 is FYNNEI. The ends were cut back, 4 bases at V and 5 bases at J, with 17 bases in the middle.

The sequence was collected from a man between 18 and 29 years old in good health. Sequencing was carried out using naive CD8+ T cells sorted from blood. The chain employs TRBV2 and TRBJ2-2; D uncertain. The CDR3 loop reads CASSGDPTVVTGELFF. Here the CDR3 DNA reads TGTGCCAGCAGTGGCGACCCCACTGTAGTGACCGGGGAGCTGTTTTTT.